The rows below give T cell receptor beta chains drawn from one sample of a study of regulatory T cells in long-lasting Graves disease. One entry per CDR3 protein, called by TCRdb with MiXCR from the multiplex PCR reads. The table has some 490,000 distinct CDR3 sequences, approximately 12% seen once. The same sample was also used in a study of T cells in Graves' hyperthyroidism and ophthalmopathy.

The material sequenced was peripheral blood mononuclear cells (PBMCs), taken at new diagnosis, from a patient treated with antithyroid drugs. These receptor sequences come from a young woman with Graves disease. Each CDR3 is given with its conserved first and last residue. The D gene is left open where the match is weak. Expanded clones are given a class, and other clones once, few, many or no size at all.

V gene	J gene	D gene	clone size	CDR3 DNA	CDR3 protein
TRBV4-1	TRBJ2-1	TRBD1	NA	TGCGCCAGCAGCCATACAGGGGTTGATTTCTTC	CASSHTGVDFF
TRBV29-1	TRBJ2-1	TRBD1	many	TGCAGCGCCGGACAGGACTCCTACAATGAGCAGTTCTTC	CSAGQDSYNEQFF
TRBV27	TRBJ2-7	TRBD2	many	TGTGCCAGCAGCCCCGATAACGGGGGTCCGAGCGGGACGAACTCCTACGAGCAGTACTTC	CASSPDNGGPSGTNSYEQYF
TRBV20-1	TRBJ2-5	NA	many	TGCAGTGCTAGGCGCAGCAAACAAGAGACCCAGTACTTC	CSARRSKQETQYF
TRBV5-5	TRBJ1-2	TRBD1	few	TGTGCCAGCAGCTTCCAAGCGGGACAGTTTAACTATGGCTACACCTTC	CASSFQAGQFNYGYTF
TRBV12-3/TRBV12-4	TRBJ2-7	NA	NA	TGTGCCAGCAGTTTACGGAGGGGAGGACCCCACGAGCAGTACTTC	CASSLRRGGPHEQYF
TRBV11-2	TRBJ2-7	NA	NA	TGTGCCAGCAGTCAACGCGCCAGATACTACGAGCAGTACTTC	CASSQRARYYEQYF
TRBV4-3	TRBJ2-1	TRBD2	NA	TGCGCCAGCAGCCAAACTAGGACTAGTTGGGATGAGCAGTTCTTC	CASSQTRTSWDEQFF
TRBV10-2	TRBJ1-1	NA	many	TGCGCCAGCAGTGGCGAGAGGGATTCGGTGAACACTGAAGCTTTCTTT	CASSGERDSVNTEAFF
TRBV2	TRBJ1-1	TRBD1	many	TGTGCCGGAGGAAAAGGGGGCGGCACTGAAGCTTTCTTT	CAGGKGGGTEAFF
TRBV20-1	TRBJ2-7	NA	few	TGCAGTGCTGGAAAGGCGGTAGGAGAGCAGTACTTC	CSAGKAVGEQYF
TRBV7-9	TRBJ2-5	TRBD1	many	TGTGCCAGCAGCTTAATACAGGGGATAAAAGAGACCCAGTACTTC	CASSLIQGIKETQYF
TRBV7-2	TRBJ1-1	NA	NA	TGTGCCAGCAGCTTGTCTTGGTCAGTGAACACTGAAGCTTTCTTT	CASSLSWSVNTEAFF
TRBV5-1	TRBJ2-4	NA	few	TGCGCCAGCAGCTTGGCCGTTGGAGCCAAAAACATTCAGTACTTC	CASSLAVGAKNIQYF
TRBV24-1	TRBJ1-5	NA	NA	TGTGCCACCAGGAACACAGAGCCCCAGCATTTT	CATRNTEPQHF
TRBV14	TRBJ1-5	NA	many	TGTGCCAGCGCATATCATCGGGCAAATCAGCCCCAGCATTTT	CASAYHRANQPQHF
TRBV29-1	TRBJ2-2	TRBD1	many	TGCAGCGGAGGGGGGACCGGGACAGGCACCGGGGAGCTGTTTTTT	CSGGGTGTGTGELFF
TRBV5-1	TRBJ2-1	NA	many	TGCGCCAGCAGCTTGGAGGTACAGTCCTCCTACAATGAGCAGTTCTTC	CASSLEVQSSYNEQFF
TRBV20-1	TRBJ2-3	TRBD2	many	TGCAGTGCTAGATCCGCCCGATTAGGGACTAGCGGAGGTCAGGGTACGCAGTATTTT	CSARSARLGTSGGQGTQYF
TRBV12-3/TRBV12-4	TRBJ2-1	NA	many	TGTGCCAGCAGTTTAAGGCGGACTACCTACAATGAGCAGTTCTTC	CASSLRRTTYNEQFF